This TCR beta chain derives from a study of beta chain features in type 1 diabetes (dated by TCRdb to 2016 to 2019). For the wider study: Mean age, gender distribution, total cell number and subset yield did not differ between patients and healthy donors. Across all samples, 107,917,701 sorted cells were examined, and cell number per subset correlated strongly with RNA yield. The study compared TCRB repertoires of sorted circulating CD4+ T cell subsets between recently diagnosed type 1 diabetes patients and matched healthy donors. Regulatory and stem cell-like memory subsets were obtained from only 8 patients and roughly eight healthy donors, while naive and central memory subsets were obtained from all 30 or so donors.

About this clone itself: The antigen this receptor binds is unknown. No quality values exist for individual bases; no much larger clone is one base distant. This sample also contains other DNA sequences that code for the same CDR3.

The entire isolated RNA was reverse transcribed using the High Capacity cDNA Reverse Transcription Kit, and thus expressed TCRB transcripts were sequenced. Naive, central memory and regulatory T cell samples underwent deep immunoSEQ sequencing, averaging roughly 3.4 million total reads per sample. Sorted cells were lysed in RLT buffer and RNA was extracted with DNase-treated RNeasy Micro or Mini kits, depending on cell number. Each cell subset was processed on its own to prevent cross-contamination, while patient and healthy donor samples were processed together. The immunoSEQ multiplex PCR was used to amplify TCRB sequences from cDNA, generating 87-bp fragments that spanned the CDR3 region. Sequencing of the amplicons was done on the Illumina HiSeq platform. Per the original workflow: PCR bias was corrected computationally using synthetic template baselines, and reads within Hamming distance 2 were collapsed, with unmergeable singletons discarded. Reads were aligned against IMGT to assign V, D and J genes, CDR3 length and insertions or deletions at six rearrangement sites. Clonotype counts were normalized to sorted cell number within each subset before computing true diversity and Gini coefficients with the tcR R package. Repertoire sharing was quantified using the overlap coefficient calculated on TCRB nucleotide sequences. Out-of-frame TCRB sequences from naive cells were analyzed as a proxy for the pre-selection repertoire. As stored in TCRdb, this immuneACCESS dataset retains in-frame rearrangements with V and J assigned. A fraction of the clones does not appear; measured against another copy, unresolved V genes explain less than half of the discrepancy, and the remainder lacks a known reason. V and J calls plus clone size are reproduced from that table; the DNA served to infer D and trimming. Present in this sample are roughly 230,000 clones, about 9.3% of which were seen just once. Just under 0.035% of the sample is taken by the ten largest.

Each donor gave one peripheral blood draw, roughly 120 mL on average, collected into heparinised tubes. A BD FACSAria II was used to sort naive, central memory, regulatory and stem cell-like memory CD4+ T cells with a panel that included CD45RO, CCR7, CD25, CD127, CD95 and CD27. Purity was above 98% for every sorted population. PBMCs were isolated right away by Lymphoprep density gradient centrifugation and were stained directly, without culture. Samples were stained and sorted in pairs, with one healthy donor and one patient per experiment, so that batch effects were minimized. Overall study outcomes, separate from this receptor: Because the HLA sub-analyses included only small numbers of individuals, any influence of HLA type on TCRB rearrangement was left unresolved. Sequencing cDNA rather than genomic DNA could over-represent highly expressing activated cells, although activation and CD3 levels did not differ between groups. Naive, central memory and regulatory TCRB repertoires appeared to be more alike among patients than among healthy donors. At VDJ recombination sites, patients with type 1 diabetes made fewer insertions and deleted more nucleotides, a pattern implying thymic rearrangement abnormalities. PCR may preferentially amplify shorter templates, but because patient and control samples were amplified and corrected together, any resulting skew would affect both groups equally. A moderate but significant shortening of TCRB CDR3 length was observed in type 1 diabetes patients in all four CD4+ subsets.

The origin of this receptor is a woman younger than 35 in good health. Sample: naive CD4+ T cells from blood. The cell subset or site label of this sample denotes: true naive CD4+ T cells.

In nucleotide form, the sequence is TGTGCCAGCAGTTCCGGGACAGGATACACCGGGGAGCTGTTTTTT. Its protein is CASSSGTGYTGELFF. The V and J genes are TRBV11-3 and TRBJ2-2; TRBD1 aligns with 8 central bases. The germline V gene encodes CDR1 SGHNT and CDR2 YENEEA. After removal of 6 bases from V and 3 bases from J, the junction retains 6 bases not matched to a gene. The CDR3 runs 15 residues from the cysteine to the phenylalanine. Only the CDR3 DNA is retained, 45 bases long and in frame from the first base.